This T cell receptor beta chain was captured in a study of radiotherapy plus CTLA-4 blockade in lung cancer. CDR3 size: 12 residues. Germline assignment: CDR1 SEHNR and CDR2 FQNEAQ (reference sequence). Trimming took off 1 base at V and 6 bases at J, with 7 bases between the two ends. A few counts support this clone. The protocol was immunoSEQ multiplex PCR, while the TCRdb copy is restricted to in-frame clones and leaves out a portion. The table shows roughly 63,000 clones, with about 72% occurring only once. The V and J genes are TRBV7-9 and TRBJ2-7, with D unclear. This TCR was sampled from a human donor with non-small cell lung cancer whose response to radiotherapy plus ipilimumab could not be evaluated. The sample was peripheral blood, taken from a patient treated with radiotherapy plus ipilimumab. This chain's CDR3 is CASSLETSEQYF. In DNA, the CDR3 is TGTGCCAGCAGCTTAGAAACAAGCGAGCAGTACTTC.